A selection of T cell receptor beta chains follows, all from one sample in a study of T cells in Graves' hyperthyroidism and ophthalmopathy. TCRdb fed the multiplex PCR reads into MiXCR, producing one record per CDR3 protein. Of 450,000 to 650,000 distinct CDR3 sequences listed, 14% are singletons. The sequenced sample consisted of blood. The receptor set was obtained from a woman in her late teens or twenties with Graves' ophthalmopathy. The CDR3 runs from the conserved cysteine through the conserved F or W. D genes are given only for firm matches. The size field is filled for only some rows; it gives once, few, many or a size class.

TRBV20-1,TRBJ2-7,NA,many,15,TGCAGTGCTAGTCCCATTCTGACGCCGTCCTACGAGCAGTACTTC,CSASPILTPSYEQYF
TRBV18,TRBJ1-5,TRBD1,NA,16,TGTGCCAGCTCACCTCGACAGGGAGATAGCAATCAGCCCCAGCATTTT,CASSPRQGDSNQPQHF
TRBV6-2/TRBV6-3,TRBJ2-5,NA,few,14,TGTGCCTCCCGGTGGGAAGGCCTGGGAGAGACCCAGTACTTC,CASRWEGLGETQYF
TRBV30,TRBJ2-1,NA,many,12,TGTGCCTGGGTTGGGAGGGGGAATGAGCAGTTCTTC,CAWVGRGNEQFF
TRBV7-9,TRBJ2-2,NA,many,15,TGTGCCAGCAGCTTAGCAGCGTCGAACACCGGGGAGCTGTTTTTT,CASSLAASNTGELFF
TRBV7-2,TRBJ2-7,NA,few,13,TGTGCCAGCAGCTTAGTCACTTTTGGGGAGCAGTACTTC,CASSLVTFGEQYF
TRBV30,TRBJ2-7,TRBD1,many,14,TGTGCCTGGAGCTCCGGGACAGGGTACTACGAGCAGTACTTC,CAWSSGTGYYEQYF
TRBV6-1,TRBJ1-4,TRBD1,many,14,TGTGCCAGCCTTGACAGGGCTGGGAATGAAAAACTGTTTTTT,CASLDRAGNEKLFF
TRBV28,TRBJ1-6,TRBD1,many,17,TGTGCCAGCAGTGGCAGACGCCGGGACAGGGGTAATTCACCCCTCCACTTT,CASSGRRRDRGNSPLHF
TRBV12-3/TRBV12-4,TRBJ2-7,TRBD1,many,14,TGTGCCAGCAGTCAGGACAGGGGGCTAAACGAGCAGTACTTC,CASSQDRGLNEQYF
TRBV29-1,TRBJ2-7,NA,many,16,TGCAGCGTTGAAGATCAGCCGGGCAAAGGGCCCTACGAGCAGTACTTC,CSVEDQPGKGPYEQYF
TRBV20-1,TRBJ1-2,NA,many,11,TGCAGTGCTAGAAGACTCTATGGCTACACCTTC,CSARRLYGYTF
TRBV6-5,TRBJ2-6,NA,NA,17,TGTGCCAGCAGTTACAGGATATCGGAGGTGGGGGCCAACGTCCTGACTTTC,CASSYRISEVGANVLTF
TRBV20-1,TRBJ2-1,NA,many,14,TGCAGTGCTAGAGGTCGGCTAGCGATCAATGAGCAGTTCTTC,CSARGRLAINEQFF
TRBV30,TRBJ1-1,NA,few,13,TGTGCCTGGAGTGTACTGCTGGGGACTGAAGCTTTCTTT,CAWSVLLGTEAFF
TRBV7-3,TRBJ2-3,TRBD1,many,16,TGTGCCAGCAGCTCCTGGGACAGGGGAAACACAGATACGCAGTATTTT,CASSSWDRGNTDTQYF
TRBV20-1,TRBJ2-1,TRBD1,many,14,TGCAGTGCTAGGCCCGGGACAGGGGGCAATGAGCAGTTCTTC,CSARPGTGGNEQFF
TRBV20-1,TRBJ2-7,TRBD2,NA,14,TGCAGTGCTTTGACTAGCGGGAGGGCCGGCGAGCAGTACTTC,CSALTSGRAGEQYF
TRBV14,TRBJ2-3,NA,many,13,TGTGCCAGCAGCTACCGCCCCGCAGATACGCAGTATTTT,CASSYRPADTQYF
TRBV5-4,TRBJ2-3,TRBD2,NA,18,TGTGCCAGCAGCTTGCCCTGGACTAGCGGGAGCGGGACAGATACGCAGTATTTT,CASSLPWTSGSGTDTQYF
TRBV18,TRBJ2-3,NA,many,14,TGTGCCAGCTCAAAACTTCGGGGCACAGATACGCAGTATTTT,CASSKLRGTDTQYF
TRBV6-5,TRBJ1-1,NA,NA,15,TGTGCCAGCAGTTACTCTCGGGGCAGGAACACTGAAGCTTTCTTT,CASSYSRGRNTEAFF
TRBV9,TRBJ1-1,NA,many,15,TGTGCCAGCAGCGTAGAAGGCAGGGAGAACACTGAAGCTTTCTTT,CASSVEGRENTEAFF
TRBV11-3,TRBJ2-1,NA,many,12,TGTGCCAGCAGCTACAACTACAATGAGCAGTTCTTC,CASSYNYNEQFF
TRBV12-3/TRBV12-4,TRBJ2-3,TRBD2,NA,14,TGTGCCAGCATTAAGGGCGGGAGAACAGATACGCAGTATTTT,CASIKGGRTDTQYF
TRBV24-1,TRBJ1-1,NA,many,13,TGTGCCACCATCCCACGGGGGGTAGCTGAAGCTTTCTTT,CATIPRGVAEAFF
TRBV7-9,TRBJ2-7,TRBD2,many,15,TGTGCCAGCAGCTTACGGCTAGCGGGAGGAGTTGAGCAGTACTTC,CASSLRLAGGVEQYF
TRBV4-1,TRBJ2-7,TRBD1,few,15,TGCGCCAGCAGCCAAGGGGGGACAGCCTCCTACGAGCAGTACTTC,CASSQGGTASYEQYF
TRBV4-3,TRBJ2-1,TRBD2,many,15,TGCGCCAGCAGCCAAGGAGCGGGAGGGTCGAATGAGCAGTTCTTC,CASSQGAGGSNEQFF
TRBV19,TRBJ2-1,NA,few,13,TGTGCCAGTAGTATGAGTGACTACAATGAGCAGTTCTTC,CASSMSDYNEQFF
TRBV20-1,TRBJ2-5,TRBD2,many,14,TGCAGTGCTACCTCTGTCAGCGGGGAAGAGACCCAGTACTTC,CSATSVSGEETQYF
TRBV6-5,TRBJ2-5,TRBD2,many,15,TGTGCCAGCAGTTACTTACTAGCGGTCCAAGAGACCCAGTACTTC,CASSYLLAVQETQYF
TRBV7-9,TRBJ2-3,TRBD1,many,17,TGTGCCAGCAGCTTAAGGCGACCAGGGGGCCGCACAGATACGCAGTATTTT,CASSLRRPGGRTDTQYF
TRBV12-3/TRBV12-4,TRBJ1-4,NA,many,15,TGTGCCAGCAGCCCCACGGGAGGGGAGGGTGAAAAACTGTTTTTT,CASSPTGGEGEKLFF